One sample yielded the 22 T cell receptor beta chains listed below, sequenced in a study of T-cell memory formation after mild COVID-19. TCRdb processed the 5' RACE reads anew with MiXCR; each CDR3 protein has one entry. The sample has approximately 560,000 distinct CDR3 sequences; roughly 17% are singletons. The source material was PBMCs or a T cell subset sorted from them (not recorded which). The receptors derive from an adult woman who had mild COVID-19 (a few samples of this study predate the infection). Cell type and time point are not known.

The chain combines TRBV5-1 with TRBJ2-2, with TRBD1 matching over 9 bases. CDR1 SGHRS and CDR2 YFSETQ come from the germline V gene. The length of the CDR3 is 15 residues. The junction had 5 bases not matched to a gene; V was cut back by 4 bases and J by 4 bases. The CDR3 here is CASSKGQGSTGELFF. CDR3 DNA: TGCGCCAGCAGCAAGGGACAGGGAAGCACCGGGGAGCTGTTTTTT.

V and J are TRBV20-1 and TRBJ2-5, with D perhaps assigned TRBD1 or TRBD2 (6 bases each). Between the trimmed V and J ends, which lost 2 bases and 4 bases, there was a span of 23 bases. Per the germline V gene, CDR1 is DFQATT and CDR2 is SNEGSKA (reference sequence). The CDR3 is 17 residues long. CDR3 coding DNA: TGCAGTGCTAGACCGCGACGGGGGCCAATGCTCGGAGAGACCCAGTACTTC. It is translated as CSARPRRGPMLGETQYF.

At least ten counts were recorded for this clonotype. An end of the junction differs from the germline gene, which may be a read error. CDR3 residues: CASSPKGGSGTQYF. CDR3 sequence (DNA): TGTGCTAGCAGCCCCAAGGGGGGGTCAGGGACCCAGTACTTC. The rearrangement joins TRBV7-7 to TRBJ2-5; TRBD2 might be the D (7 bases). CDR1 is SSHAT and CDR2 is FNYEAQ in the germline V gene (reference sequence). CDR3 length: 14 residues.

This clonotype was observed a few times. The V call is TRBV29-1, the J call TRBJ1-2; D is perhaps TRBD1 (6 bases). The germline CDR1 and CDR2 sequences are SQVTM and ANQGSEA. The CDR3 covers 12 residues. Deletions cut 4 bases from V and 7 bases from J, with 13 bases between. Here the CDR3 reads CSVAGVRSGYTF. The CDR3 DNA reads TGCAGCGTTGCAGGGGTCCGTAGTGGCTACACCTTC.

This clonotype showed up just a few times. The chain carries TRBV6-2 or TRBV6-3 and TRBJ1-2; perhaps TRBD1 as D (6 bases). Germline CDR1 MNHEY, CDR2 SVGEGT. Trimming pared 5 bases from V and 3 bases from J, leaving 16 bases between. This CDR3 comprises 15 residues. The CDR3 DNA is TGTGCCAGCAGTCGGGGGGGCAGAGGCTACTATGGCTACACCTTC. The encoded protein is CASSRGGRGYYGYTF.

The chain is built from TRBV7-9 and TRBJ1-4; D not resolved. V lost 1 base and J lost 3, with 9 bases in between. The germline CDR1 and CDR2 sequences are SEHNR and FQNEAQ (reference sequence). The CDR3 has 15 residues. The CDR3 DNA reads TGTGCCAGCAGCTTAGAGGAAGCAGCTAATGAAAAACTGTTTTTT. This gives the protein CASSLEEAANEKLFF.

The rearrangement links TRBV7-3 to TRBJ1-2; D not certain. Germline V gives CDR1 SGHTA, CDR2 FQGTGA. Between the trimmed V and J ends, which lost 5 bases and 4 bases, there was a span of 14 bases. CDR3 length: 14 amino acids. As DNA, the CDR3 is TGTGCCAGCAGCCTATCTGGGCCTGTCTATGGCTACACCTTC. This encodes CASSLSGPVYGYTF.

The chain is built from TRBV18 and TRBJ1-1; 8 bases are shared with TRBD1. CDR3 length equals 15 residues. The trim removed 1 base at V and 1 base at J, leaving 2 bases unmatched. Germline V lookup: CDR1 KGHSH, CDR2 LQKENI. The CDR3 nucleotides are TGTGCCAGCTCACCACGGACAGGGTCGAACACTGAAGCTTTCTTT. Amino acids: CASSPRTGSNTEAFF.

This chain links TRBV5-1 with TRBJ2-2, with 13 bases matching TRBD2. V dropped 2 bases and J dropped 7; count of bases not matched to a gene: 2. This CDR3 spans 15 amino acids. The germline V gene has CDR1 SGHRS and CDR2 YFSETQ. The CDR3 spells CASSLGLAGDGELFF. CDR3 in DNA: TGCGCCAGCAGCTTAGGACTAGCGGGGGACGGGGAGCTGTTTTTT.

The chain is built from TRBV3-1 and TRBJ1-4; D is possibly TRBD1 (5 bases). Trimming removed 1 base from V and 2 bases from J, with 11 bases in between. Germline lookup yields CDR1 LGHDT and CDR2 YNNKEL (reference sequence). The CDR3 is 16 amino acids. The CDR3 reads CASSQGGTGTNEKLFF. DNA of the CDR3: TGTGCCAGCAGCCAAGGTGGCACAGGCACTAATGAAAAACTGTTTTTT.

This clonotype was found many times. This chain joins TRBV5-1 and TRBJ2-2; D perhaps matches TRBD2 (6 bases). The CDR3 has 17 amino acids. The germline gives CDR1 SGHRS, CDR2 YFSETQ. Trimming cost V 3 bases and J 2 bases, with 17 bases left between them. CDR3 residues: CASSSLAWTKNTGELFF. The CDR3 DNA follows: TGCGCCAGCAGCTCCCTGGCATGGACTAAAAACACCGGGGAGCTGTTTTTT.

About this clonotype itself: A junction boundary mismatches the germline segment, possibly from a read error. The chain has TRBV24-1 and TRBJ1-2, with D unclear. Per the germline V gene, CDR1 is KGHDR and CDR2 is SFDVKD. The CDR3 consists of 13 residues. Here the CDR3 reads CATSDFRSLSYTF. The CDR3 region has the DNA TGTGCCACCAGTGATTTTCGGTCCTTGAGCTACACATTC.

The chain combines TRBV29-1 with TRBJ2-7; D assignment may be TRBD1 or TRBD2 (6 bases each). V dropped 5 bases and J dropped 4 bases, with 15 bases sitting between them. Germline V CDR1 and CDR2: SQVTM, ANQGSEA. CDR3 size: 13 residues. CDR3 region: CSVSQGLIYEQYF. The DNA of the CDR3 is TGCAGCGTTTCACAGGGACTCATTTACGAGCAGTACTTC.

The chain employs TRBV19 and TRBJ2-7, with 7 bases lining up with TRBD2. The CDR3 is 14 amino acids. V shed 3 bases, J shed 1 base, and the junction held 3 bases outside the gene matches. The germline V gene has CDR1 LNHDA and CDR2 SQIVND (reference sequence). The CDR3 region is CASSMRERSYEQYF. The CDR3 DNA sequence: TGTGCCAGTAGTATGCGGGAGAGGTCCTACGAGCAGTACTTC.

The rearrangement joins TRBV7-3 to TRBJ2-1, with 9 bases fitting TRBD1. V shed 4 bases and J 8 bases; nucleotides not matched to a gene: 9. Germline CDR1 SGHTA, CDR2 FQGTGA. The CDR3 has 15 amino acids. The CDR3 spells CASSWGQGRRYEQFF. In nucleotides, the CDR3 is TGTGCCAGCAGCTGGGGACAGGGCAGGCGGTATGAGCAGTTCTTC. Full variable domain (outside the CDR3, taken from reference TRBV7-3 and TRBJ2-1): GAGVSQTPSNKVTEKGKYVELRCDPISGHTALYWYRQSLGQGPEFLIYFQGTGAADDSGLPNDRFFAVRPEGSVSTLKIQRTERGDSAVYLCASSWGQGRRYEQFFGPGTRLTVL.

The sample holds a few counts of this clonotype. CDR3 loop: CASSEARTGSYEQYF. The CDR3 DNA reads as TGTGCCAGCAGTGAAGCAAGGACAGGGTCCTACGAGCAGTACTTC. The rearrangement uses TRBV6-1 and TRBJ2-7; 8 bases are shared with TRBD1. CDR1 is MNHNS and CDR2 is SASEGT in the germline V gene. V lost 0 bases to trimming and J lost 1 base; unmatched junction nucleotides: 2. The CDR3 length is 15 residues.

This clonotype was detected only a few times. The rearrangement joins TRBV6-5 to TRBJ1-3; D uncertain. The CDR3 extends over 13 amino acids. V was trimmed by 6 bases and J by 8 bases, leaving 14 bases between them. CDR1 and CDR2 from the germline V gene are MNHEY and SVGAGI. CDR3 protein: CASSLTEVDTIYF. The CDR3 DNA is TGTGCCAGCAGCCTAACCGAGGTTGACACCATATATTTT.

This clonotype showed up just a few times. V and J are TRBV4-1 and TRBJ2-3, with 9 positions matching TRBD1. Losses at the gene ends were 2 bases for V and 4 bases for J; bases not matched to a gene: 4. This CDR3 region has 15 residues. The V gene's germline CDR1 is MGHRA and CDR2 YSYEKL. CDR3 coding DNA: TGCGCCAGCAGCCAACCGGGACAGGGAGCAGATACGCAGTATTTT. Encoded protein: CASSQPGQGADTQYF.

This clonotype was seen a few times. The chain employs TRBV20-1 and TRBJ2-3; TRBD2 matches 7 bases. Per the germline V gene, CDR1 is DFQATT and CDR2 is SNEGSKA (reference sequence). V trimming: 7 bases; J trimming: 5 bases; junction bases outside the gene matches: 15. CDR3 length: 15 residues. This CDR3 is CSVRGGDPLKDTQYF. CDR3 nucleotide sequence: TGCAGTGTTAGGGGAGGGGACCCCTTGAAAGATACGCAGTATTTT.

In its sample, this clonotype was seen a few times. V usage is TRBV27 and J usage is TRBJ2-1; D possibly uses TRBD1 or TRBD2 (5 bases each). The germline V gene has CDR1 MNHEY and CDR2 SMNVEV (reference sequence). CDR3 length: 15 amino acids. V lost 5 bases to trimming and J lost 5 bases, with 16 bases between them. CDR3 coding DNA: TGTGCCAGCAGTAGACGGAGAGGGGACGACAATGAGCAGTTCTTC. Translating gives CASSRRRGDDNEQFF.

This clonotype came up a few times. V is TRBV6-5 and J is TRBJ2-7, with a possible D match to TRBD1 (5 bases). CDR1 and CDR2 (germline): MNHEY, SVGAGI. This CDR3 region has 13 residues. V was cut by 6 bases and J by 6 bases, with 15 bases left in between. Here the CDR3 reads CASSPTGASEQYF. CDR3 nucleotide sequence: TGTGCCAGCAGCCCCACTGGGGCATCCGAGCAGTACTTC.

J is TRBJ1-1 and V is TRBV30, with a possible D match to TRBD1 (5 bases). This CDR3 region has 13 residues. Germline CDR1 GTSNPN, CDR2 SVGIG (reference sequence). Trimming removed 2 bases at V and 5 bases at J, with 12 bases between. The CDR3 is CAWSWRGPTEAFF. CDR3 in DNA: TGTGCCTGGAGTTGGAGGGGCCCAACTGAAGCTTTCTTT. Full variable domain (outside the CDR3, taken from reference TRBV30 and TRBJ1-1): SQTIHQWPATLVQPVGSPLSLECTVEGTSNPNLYWYRQAAGRGLQLLFYSVGIGQISSEVPQNLSASRPQDRQFILSSKKLLLSDSGFYLCAWSWRGPTEAFFGQGTRLTVV.